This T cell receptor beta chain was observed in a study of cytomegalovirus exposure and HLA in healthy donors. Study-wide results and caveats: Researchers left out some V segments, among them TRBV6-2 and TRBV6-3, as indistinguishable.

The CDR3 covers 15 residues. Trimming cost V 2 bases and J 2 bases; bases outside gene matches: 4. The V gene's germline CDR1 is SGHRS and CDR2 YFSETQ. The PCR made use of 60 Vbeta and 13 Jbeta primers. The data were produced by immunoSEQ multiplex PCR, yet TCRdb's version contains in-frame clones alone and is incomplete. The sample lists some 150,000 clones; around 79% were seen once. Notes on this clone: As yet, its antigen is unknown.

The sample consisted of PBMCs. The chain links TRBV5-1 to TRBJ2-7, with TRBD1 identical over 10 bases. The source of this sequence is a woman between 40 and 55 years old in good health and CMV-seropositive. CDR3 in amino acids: CASSFTGTGAYEQYF. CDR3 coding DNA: TGCGCCAGCAGCTTTACCGGGACAGGGGCCTACGAGCAGTACTTC. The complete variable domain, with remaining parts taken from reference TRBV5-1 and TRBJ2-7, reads KAGVTQTPRYLIKTRGQQVTLSCSPISGHRSVSWYQQTPGQGLQFLFEYFSETQRNKGNFPGRFSGRQFSNSRSEMNVSTLELGDSALYLCASSFTGTGAYEQYFGPGTRLTVT.